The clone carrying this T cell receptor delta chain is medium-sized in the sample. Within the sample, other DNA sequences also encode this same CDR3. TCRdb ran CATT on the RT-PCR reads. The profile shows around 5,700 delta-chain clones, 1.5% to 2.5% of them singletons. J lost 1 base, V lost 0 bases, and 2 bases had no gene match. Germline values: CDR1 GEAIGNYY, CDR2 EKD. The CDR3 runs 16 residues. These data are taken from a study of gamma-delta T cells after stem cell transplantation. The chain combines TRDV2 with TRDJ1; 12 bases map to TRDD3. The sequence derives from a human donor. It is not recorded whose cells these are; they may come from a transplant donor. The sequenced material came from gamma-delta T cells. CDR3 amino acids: CACDTLGDTGTDKLIF. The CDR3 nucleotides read TGTGCCTGTGACACCCTGGGGGATACGGGCACCGATAAACTCATCTTT.